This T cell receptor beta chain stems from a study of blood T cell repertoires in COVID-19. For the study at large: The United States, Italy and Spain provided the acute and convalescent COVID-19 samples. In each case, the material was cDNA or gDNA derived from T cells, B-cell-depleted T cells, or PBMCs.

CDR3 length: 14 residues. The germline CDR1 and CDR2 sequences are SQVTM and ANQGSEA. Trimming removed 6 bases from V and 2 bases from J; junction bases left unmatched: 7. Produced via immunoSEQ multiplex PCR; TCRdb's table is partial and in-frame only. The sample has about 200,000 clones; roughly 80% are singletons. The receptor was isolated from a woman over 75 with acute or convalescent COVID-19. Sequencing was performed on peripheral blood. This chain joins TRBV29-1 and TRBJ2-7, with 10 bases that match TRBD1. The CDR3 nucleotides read TGCAGCGTGTCCGGGACAGGGGACCCCTACGAGCAGTACTTC. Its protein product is CSVSGTGDPYEQYF.